What follows are 3 T cell receptor beta chains derived from one specimen sequenced in a study of regulatory T cells in long-lasting Graves disease. iRepertoire HTBI primers and Arm-PCR of CDR3 regions built TCR beta libraries. MiXCR, applied by TCRdb to the multiplex PCR reads, yields one record per CDR3 protein. The table lists roughly 500,000 distinct CDR3 sequences, around 21% of them singletons, with 7% to 9.5% in the top ten. The time point was: persistent/refractory GD, antithyroid drugs over 5 years with positive TRAb. Preparation of the TCR library used RNA extracted from PBMCs. The specimen was peripheral blood mononuclear cells (PBMCs), collected when the disease was refractory, from a patient treated with antithyroid drugs. The receptors derive from a female donor with Graves disease.

This clonotype was seen a handful of times. The chain has TRBV12-3 or TRBV12-4 and TRBJ2-2, with TRBD2 identical over 10 bases. V lost 2 bases and J lost 5; bases outside the gene matches: 5. CDR3 length equals 16 residues. The CDR3 sequence is CASSLQREGRTGELFF. CDR3 nucleotide sequence: TGTGCCAGCAGTTTACAGCGGGAGGGCCGGACCGGGGAGCTGTTTTTT.

The chain is built from TRBV3-1 and TRBJ2-2, with 11 bases fitting TRBD2. This CDR3 is built from 20 residues. V shed 0 bases and J 3 bases; nucleotides not matched to a gene: 12. Per the germline V gene, CDR1 is LGHDT and CDR2 is YNNKEL (reference sequence). The CDR3 bases are TGTGCCAGCAGCCAAGAGATTCGATCACTAGCGGGAGTTGACACCGGGGAGCTGTTTTTT. It translates to CASSQEIRSLAGVDTGELFF.

The chain is built from TRBV4-1 and TRBJ2-5; 11 bases agree with TRBD1. Germline values: CDR1 MGHRA, CDR2 YSYEKL. This CDR3 is built from 16 residues. V dropped 1 base and J dropped 4; count of bases not matched to a gene: 5. CDR3 in DNA: TGCGCCAGCAGCCAAGCTAGGACAGGGGGCGCAGAGACCCAGTACTTC. Its translation: CASSQARTGGAETQYF.